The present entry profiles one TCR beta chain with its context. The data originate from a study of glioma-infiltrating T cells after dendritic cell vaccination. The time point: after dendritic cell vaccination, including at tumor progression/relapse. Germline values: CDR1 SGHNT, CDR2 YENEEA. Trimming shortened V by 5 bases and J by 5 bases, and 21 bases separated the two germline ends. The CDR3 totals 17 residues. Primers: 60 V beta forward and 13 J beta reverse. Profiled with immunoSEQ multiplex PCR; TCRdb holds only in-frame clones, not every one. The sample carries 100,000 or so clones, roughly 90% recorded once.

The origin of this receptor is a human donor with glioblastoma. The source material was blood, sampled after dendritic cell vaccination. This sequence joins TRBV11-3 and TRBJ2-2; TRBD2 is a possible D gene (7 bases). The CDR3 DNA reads TGTGCCAGCAGCACCGGGGGGACCAGGGGCGGTACCGGGGAGCTGTTTTTT. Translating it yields CASSTGGTRGGTGELFF.